This is a list of T cell receptor beta chains from one sample in a study of immune evolution from preneoplasia to lung adenocarcinoma. Clones were read by immunoSEQ multiplex PCR, and TCRdb kept only the in-frame ones, dropping some. The top ten clones hold roughly a sixth of a sample with about 7,000 clones, over 70% of them seen once. The sample taken for sequencing was FFPE adjacent normal lung tissue. These receptors originate from a person aged 65 to 85 with lung adenocarcinoma. Both conserved end residues are part of each CDR3. A D gene is named only where the DNA matches it firmly. Rows give clone size only sometimes, using once, few, many, or a class for an expanded clone.

v_gene: TRBV6-6; abundance: -; d_gene: -; j_gene: TRBJ1-4; CDR3nt: TGTGCCAGCAGGCAAGAAAAACTGTTTTTT; CDR3aa: CASRQEKLFF
v_gene: TRBV4-2; abundance: -; d_gene: -; j_gene: TRBJ1-2; CDR3nt: TGTGCCAGCAGCGAAGGACTTGCAACCTATGGCTACACCTTC; CDR3aa: CASSEGLATYGYTF
v_gene: TRBV5-1; abundance: -; d_gene: TRBD2; j_gene: TRBJ2-3; CDR3nt: TGCGCCAGCAGCTCAACTCTAGCGGGGGCCTCCACAGATACGCAGTATTTT; CDR3aa: CASSSTLAGASTDTQYF
v_gene: TRBV28; abundance: -; d_gene: -; j_gene: TRBJ1-2; CDR3nt: TGTGCCAGCAGTTTCCAGAAGACCTATGGCTACACCTTC; CDR3aa: CASSFQKTYGYTF
v_gene: TRBV14; abundance: -; d_gene: TRBD2; j_gene: TRBJ2-3; CDR3nt: TGTGCCAGCAGCCGTCAGCGGGGGAGCACAGATACGCAGTATTTT; CDR3aa: CASSRQRGSTDTQYF
v_gene: TRBV5-1; abundance: -; d_gene: TRBD1; j_gene: TRBJ2-7; CDR3nt: TGCGCCAGCAGCTTGGCCACAGGGGGCTACGAGCAGTACTTC; CDR3aa: CASSLATGGYEQYF
v_gene: TRBV19; abundance: -; d_gene: TRBD1; j_gene: TRBJ2-7; CDR3nt: TGTGCCAGTAGTCCTCGGACAGGGAGTTTCTACGAGCAGTACTTC; CDR3aa: CASSPRTGSFYEQYF
v_gene: TRBV30; abundance: -; d_gene: -; j_gene: TRBJ1-1; CDR3nt: TGTGCCTGGAGTGTTGGGCCAGGGAACACTGAAGCTTTCTTT; CDR3aa: CAWSVGPGNTEAFF
v_gene: TRBV7-2; abundance: -; d_gene: -; j_gene: TRBJ1-5; CDR3nt: TGTGCCAGCAGCTTCTTTGGGGGAGAAAATCAGCCCCAGCATTTT; CDR3aa: CASSFFGGENQPQHF
v_gene: TRBV27; abundance: -; d_gene: -; j_gene: TRBJ1-1; CDR3nt: TGTGCCAGCAGTTTTAAGGGTTACACTGAAGCTTTCTTT; CDR3aa: CASSFKGYTEAFF
v_gene: TRBV6-6; abundance: -; d_gene: TRBD1; j_gene: TRBJ1-5; CDR3nt: TGTGCCAATGGACAGGTTAGCAATCAGCCCCAGCATTTT; CDR3aa: CANGQVSNQPQHF
v_gene: TRBV28; abundance: -; d_gene: -; j_gene: TRBJ1-3; CDR3nt: TGTGCCAGCAGTCCGGGGGGGGAAAACACCATATATTTT; CDR3aa: CASSPGGENTIYF
v_gene: TRBV9; abundance: -; d_gene: TRBD2; j_gene: TRBJ2-7; CDR3nt: TGTGCCAGCAGCGTAGGGTCTAGCGGGGGCTCCTACGAGCAGTACTTC; CDR3aa: CASSVGSSGGSYEQYF
v_gene: TRBV9; abundance: -; d_gene: TRBD2; j_gene: TRBJ2-7; CDR3nt: TGTGCCAGCAGCGTAGGGGCTAGCGGGTTGAACGAGCAGTACTTC; CDR3aa: CASSVGASGLNEQYF
v_gene: TRBV30; abundance: -; d_gene: -; j_gene: TRBJ1-5; CDR3nt: TGTGCCTGGAGTGTAGGACATTACGGCAATCAGCCCCAGCATTTT; CDR3aa: CAWSVGHYGNQPQHF
v_gene: TRBV6-5; abundance: once; d_gene: -; j_gene: TRBJ2-5; CDR3nt: TGTGCCAGCAGGACGGGACTGCAAGAGACCCAGTACTTC; CDR3aa: CASRTGLQETQYF
v_gene: TRBV2; abundance: -; d_gene: -; j_gene: TRBJ1-2; CDR3nt: TGTGCCAGCAGTGAAGCAAGGGGTATGGTCCTTGGCTACACCTTC; CDR3aa: CASSEARGMVLGYTF
v_gene: TRBV4-1; abundance: -; d_gene: TRBD2; j_gene: TRBJ2-5; CDR3nt: TGCGCCAGCAGCCAAGATCCTAGCGGGGGGTACCAAGAGACCCAGTACTTC; CDR3aa: CASSQDPSGGYQETQYF
v_gene: TRBV11-2; abundance: -; d_gene: -; j_gene: TRBJ2-7; CDR3nt: TGTGCCAGCAGCTCCCCCGGAACAGGGTACAACGAGCAGTACTTC; CDR3aa: CASSSPGTGYNEQYF
v_gene: TRBV12-5; abundance: -; d_gene: -; j_gene: TRBJ1-2; CDR3nt: TGTGCTAAGGGGGAAGTGGGGGGCTACACCTTC; CDR3aa: CAKGEVGGYTF
v_gene: TRBV4-1; abundance: -; d_gene: -; j_gene: TRBJ1-1; CDR3nt: TGCGCCAGCAGCCAAGATTTGGCGGAGAACACTGAAGCTTTCTTT; CDR3aa: CASSQDLAENTEAFF
v_gene: TRBV10-2; abundance: -; d_gene: -; j_gene: TRBJ2-7; CDR3nt: TGCGCCAGCGGCCTCCGTCGTGGTAGCTCCTACGAGCAGTACTTC; CDR3aa: CASGLRRGSSYEQYF
v_gene: TRBV28; abundance: -; d_gene: -; j_gene: TRBJ1-4; CDR3nt: TGTGCCAGCAGTTACTTGAGAACTAATGAAAAACTGTTTTTT; CDR3aa: CASSYLRTNEKLFF
v_gene: TRBV5-4; abundance: few; d_gene: -; j_gene: TRBJ2-7; CDR3nt: TGTGCCAGCAGCTTGGACCAGAACGAGCAGTACTTC; CDR3aa: CASSLDQNEQYF
v_gene: TRBV6-5; abundance: -; d_gene: -; j_gene: TRBJ1-5; CDR3nt: TGTGCCAGCGGCCCAGGGGGCAATCAGCCCCAGCATTTT; CDR3aa: CASGPGGNQPQHF
v_gene: TRBV10-3; abundance: -; d_gene: -; j_gene: TRBJ2-5; CDR3nt: TGTGCCATCAGGGGTGCCAAAGAGACCCAGTACTTC; CDR3aa: CAIRGAKETQYF
v_gene: TRBV10-3; abundance: -; d_gene: TRBD1; j_gene: TRBJ1-1; CDR3nt: TGTGCCATCAGTGACCAGGGGGGGACTGAAGCTTTCTTT; CDR3aa: CAISDQGGTEAFF
v_gene: TRBV11-2; abundance: -; d_gene: -; j_gene: TRBJ2-5; CDR3nt: TGTGCCAGCAGCTTAGACGGGGGGCCCCCAGAGACCCAGTACTTC; CDR3aa: CASSLDGGPPETQYF
v_gene: TRBV19; abundance: -; d_gene: -; j_gene: TRBJ1-2; CDR3nt: TGTGCCAGTAGTATAGAACCCAGTTTTGACTATGGCTACACCTTC; CDR3aa: CASSIEPSFDYGYTF
v_gene: TRBV1; abundance: -; d_gene: -; j_gene: TRBJ1-1; CDR3nt: TGCACCAGCAGCCAAGAGGGTGTCGGCCGGGTTAGCACTGAAGCTTTCTTT; CDR3aa: CTSSQEGVGRVSTEAFF
v_gene: TRBV29-1; abundance: -; d_gene: -; j_gene: TRBJ1-1; CDR3nt: TGCAGCGTTGAAGGCCAAAATCCGAACACTGAAGCTTTCTTT; CDR3aa: CSVEGQNPNTEAFF
v_gene: TRBV19; abundance: -; d_gene: -; j_gene: TRBJ1-1; CDR3nt: TGTGCCAGTATGGGATCCGCCGAAGCTTTCTTT; CDR3aa: CASMGSAEAFF
v_gene: TRBV6-6; abundance: -; d_gene: TRBD2; j_gene: TRBJ2-7; CDR3nt: TGTGCCAGCAGTTACACTAGCGGGGGGCAGGAGCAGTACTTC; CDR3aa: CASSYTSGGQEQYF
v_gene: TRBV14; abundance: -; d_gene: -; j_gene: TRBJ2-3; CDR3nt: TGTGCCAGCAGCCCGAGACGGGGGGCTAGCACAGATACGCAGTATTTT; CDR3aa: CASSPRRGASTDTQYF
v_gene: TRBV28; abundance: -; d_gene: TRBD1; j_gene: TRBJ1-2; CDR3nt: TGTGCCAGTCGTAGGGGGCGAGCCTATGGCTACACCTTC; CDR3aa: CASRRGRAYGYTF
v_gene: TRBV28; abundance: -; d_gene: TRBD2; j_gene: TRBJ2-1; CDR3nt: TGTGCCAGCAGAATTCCGGGACTAGTATCCAATGAGCAGTTCTTC; CDR3aa: CASRIPGLVSNEQFF
v_gene: TRBV9; abundance: -; d_gene: TRBD1; j_gene: TRBJ1-4; CDR3nt: TGTGCCAGCAGCGAGACAGGGGGAGGTGAAAAACTGTTTTTT; CDR3aa: CASSETGGGEKLFF
v_gene: TRBV7-8; abundance: -; d_gene: -; j_gene: TRBJ1-4; CDR3nt: TGTGCCAGCAGCCCTCAGGGTTGGGGTGAAAAACTGTTTTTT; CDR3aa: CASSPQGWGEKLFF
v_gene: TRBV9; abundance: -; d_gene: -; j_gene: TRBJ1-2; CDR3nt: TGTGCCAGCAACCGTAGAGGGGAGCGCGAGGGCTACACCTTC; CDR3aa: CASNRRGEREGYTF
v_gene: TRBV9; abundance: -; d_gene: -; j_gene: TRBJ2-2; CDR3nt: TGTGCCAGCACCCAAGGTTGGGCAGGTCCTTCGGAGACCGGGGAGCTGTTTTTT; CDR3aa: CASTQGWAGPSETGELFF
v_gene: TRBV6-6; abundance: -; d_gene: -; j_gene: TRBJ1-4; CDR3nt: TGTGCCAGCAGTTCGTCCAGCGGTGAAAAACTGTTTTTT; CDR3aa: CASSSSSGEKLFF
v_gene: TRBV7-3; abundance: -; d_gene: -; j_gene: TRBJ2-6; CDR3nt: TGTGCCAGCAGCTTCGGGGGCGCCGGGGCCAACGTCCTGACTTTC; CDR3aa: CASSFGGAGANVLTF
v_gene: TRBV7-2; abundance: -; d_gene: -; j_gene: TRBJ1-1; CDR3nt: TGTGCCAGCAGCTCACAGGGCTCCACTGAAGCTTTCTTT; CDR3aa: CASSSQGSTEAFF
v_gene: TRBV15; abundance: -; d_gene: -; j_gene: TRBJ1-6; CDR3nt: TGTGCCACCAGCAGGGGGTTGGGACGTGTAGATTCACCCCTCCACTTT; CDR3aa: CATSRGLGRVDSPLHF
v_gene: TRBV30; abundance: -; d_gene: TRBD1; j_gene: TRBJ1-5; CDR3nt: TGTGCCTGGAGTGTACAGGGGAACAATCAGCCCCAGCATTTT; CDR3aa: CAWSVQGNNQPQHF
v_gene: TRBV6-4; abundance: few; d_gene: TRBD2; j_gene: TRBJ2-3; CDR3nt: TGTGCCAGCAGTGACTCTAGCGGGGGGGCCACAGATACGCAGTATTTT; CDR3aa: CASSDSSGGATDTQYF
v_gene: TRBV28; abundance: -; d_gene: TRBD1; j_gene: TRBJ1-2; CDR3nt: TGTGCCAGCAGTTCGCCCGGGACAGAGGCCCTTGGCTACACCTTC; CDR3aa: CASSSPGTEALGYTF
v_gene: TRBV19; abundance: -; d_gene: -; j_gene: TRBJ2-5; CDR3nt: TGTGCCAGTCAGGGAGACAGGGAGACCCAGTACTTC; CDR3aa: CASQGDRETQYF
v_gene: TRBV18; abundance: few; d_gene: TRBD1; j_gene: TRBJ1-4; CDR3nt: TGTGCCAGCTCACGGGACAGTGAAAAACTGTTTTTT; CDR3aa: CASSRDSEKLFF
v_gene: TRBV2; abundance: -; d_gene: TRBD1; j_gene: TRBJ1-5; CDR3nt: TGTGCCAGCAGTGGACAGGGAAGGAATCAGCCCCAGCATTTT; CDR3aa: CASSGQGRNQPQHF